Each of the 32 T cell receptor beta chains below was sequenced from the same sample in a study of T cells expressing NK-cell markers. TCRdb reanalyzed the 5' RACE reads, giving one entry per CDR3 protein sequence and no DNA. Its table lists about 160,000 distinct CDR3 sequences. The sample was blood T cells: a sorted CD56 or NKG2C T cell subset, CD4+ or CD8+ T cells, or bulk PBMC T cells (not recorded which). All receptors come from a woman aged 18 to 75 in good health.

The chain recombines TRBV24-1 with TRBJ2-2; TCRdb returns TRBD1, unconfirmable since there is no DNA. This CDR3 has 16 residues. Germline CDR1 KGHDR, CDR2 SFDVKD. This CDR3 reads CATRKDTPTDTGELFF.

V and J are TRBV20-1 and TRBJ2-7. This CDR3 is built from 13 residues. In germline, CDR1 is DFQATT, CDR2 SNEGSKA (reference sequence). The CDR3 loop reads CSAHTSGVYEQYF.

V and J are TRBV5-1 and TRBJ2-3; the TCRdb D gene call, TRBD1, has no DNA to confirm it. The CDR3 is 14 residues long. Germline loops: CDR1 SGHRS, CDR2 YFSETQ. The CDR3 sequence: CARRLGQGWDTQYF.

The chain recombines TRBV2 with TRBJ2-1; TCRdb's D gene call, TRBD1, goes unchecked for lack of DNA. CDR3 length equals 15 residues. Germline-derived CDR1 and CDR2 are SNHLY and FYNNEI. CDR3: CASSVGRGTYNEQFF.

The CDR3: CASSGLAGPRHTQYF. This chain connects TRBV12-3 or TRBV12-4 to TRBJ2-3; TCRdb lists TRBD2, though no DNA is available to test this call. The CDR3 is 15 residues long.

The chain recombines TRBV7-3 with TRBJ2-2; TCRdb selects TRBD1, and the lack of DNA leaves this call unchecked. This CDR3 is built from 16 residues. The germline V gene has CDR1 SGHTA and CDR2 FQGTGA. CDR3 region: CASRRLDRGFTGELFF.

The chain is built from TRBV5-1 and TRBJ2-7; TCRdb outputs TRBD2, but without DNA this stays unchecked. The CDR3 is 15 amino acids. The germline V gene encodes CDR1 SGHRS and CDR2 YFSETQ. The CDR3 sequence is CASSSALTSSYEQYF.

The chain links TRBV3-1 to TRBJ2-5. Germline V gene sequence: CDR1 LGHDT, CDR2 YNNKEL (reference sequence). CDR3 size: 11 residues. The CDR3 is CASSQSRMLYF.

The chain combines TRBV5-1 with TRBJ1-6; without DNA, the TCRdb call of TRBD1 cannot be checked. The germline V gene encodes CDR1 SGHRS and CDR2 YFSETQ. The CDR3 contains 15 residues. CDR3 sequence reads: CASSLDQGHNSPLHF.

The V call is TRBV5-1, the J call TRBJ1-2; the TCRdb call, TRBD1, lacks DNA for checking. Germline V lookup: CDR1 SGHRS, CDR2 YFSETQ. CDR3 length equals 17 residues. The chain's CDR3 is CATRSSFSGGQNYGYTF.

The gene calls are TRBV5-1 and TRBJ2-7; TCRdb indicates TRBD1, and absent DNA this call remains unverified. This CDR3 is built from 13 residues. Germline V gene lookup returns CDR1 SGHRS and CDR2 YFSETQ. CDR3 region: CASRMDPEAEQYF.

The CDR3 reads CASSEDVHSYEQYF. V usage is TRBV2 and J usage is TRBJ2-7. The length of the CDR3 is 14 residues. Germline CDR1 reads SNHLY; CDR2 reads FYNNEI. Combining the CDR3 with reference TRBV2 and TRBJ2-7 gives the whole variable domain EPEVTQTPSHQVTQMGQEVILRCVPISNHLYFYWYRQILGQKVEFLVSFYNNEISEKSEIFDDQFSVERPDGSNFTLKIRSTKLEDSAMYFCASSEDVHSYEQYFGPGTRLTVT.

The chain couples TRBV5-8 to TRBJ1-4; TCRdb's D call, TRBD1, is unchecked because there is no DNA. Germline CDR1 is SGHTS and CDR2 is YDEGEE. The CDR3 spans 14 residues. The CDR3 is CASSQTGGGEKLFF.

CDR3 amino acids: CAWSPMGVTEAFF. This chain joins TRBV30 and TRBJ1-1; absent DNA, TCRdb's TRBD1 call cannot be checked. Germline CDR1 is GTSNPN and CDR2 is SVGIG (reference sequence). The CDR3 is made up of 13 amino acids. The full variable domain, with the rest looked up from reference TRBV30 and TRBJ1-1, is SQTIHQWPATLVQPVGSPLSLECTVEGTSNPNLYWYRQAAGRGLQLLFYSVGIGQISSEVPQNLSASRPQDRQFILSSKKLLLSDSGFYLCAWSPMGVTEAFFGQGTRLTVV.

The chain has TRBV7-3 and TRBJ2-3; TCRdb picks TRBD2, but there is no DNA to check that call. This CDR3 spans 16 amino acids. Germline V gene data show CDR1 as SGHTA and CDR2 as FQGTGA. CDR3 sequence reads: CASSLGDYRPTDTQYF.

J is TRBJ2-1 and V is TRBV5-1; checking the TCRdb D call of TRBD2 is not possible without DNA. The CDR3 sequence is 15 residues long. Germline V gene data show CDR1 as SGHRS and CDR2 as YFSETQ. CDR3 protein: CASSPRLASYNEQFF.

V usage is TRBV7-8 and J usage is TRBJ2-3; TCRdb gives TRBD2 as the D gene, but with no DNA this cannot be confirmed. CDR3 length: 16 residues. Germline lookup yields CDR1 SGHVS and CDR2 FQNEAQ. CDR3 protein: CASSNGRYSSTDTQYF.

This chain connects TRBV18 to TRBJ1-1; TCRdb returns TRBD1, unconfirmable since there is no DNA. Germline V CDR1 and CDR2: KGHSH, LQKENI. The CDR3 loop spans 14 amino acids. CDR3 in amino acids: CASSLRTGTTEAFF. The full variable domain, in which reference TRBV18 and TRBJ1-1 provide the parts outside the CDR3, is NAGVMQNPRHLVRRRGQEARLRCSPMKGHSHVYWYRQLPEEGLKFMVYLQKENIIDESGMPKERFSAEFPKEGPSILRIQQVVRGDSAAYFCASSLRTGTTEAFFGQGTRLTVV.

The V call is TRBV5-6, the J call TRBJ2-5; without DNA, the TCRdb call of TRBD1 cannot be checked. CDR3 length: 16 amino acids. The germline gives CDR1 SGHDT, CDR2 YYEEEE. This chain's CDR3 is CASSLTGARAQETQYF.

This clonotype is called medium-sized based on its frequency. The CDR3 here is CASSQAYRGTTEAFF. The chain carries TRBV4-1 and TRBJ1-1; TCRdb returns TRBD1, unconfirmable since there is no DNA. CDR1 is MGHRA and CDR2 is YSYEKL in the germline V gene. The CDR3 loop spans 15 amino acids.

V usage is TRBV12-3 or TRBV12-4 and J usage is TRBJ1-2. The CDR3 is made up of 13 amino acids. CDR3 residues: CASSRRPNYGYTF.

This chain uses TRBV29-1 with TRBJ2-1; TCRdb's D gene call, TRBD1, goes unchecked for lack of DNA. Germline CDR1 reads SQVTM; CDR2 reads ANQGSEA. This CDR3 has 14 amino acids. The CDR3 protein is CSVDPTGNLDEQFF.

The chain's CDR3 is CASSRRTAGGGQYF. The genes are TRBV3-1 and TRBJ2-7; TCRdb picks TRBD2, but there is no DNA to check that call. This CDR3 spans 14 amino acids. Germline loops: CDR1 LGHDT, CDR2 YNNKEL (reference sequence).

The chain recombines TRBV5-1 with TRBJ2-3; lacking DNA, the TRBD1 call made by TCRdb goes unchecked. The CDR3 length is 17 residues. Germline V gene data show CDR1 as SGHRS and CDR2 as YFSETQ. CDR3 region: CASSFQSGTGNADTQYF.

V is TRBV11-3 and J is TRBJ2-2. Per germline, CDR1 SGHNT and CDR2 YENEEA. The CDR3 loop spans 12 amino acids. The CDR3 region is CASSSDAGELFF.

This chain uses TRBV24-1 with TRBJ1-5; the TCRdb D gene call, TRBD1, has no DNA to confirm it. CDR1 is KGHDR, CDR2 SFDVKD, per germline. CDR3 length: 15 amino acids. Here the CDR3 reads CANRPGRGRYQPQHF.

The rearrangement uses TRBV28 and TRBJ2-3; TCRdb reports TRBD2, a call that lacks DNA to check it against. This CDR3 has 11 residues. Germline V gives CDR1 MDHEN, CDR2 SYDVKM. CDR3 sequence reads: CAFGRGDTQYF.

The CDR3 is CASSLWSLIPGGDNEKLFF. The chain has TRBV12-3 or TRBV12-4 and TRBJ1-4; TCRdb outputs TRBD1, but without DNA this stays unchecked. The CDR3 covers 19 residues.

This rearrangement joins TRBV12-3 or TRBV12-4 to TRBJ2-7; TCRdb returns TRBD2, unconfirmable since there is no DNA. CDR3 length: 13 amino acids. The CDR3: CASRREGTYEQYF.

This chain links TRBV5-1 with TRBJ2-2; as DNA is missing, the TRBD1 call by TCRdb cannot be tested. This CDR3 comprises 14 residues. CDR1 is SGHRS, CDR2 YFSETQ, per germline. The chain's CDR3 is CASGPGDPTAELFF.

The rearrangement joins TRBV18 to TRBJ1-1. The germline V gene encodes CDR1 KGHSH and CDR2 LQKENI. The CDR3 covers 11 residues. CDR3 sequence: CASSSGGEAFF.

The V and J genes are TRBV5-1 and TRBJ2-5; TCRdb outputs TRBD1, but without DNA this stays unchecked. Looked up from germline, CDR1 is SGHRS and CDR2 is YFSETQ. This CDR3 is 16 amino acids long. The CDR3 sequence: CASSWKGQGLGETQYF.